This is a list of T cell receptor beta chains from one sample in a study of OX40 agonist ivuxolimab in advanced cancers. Only in-frame clones appear in the TCRdb table, and some are missing; sequencing was by immunoSEQ multiplex PCR. The table includes around 68,000 clones, about 89% detected once. The sample consisted of CD4+ or CD8+ T cells sorted from blood, taken in a trial of the OX40 agonist ivuxolimab. The receptors were sampled from an adult with an advanced solid tumor such as melanoma, head and neck, liver or kidney cancer. The CDR3 runs from the conserved cysteine through the conserved F or W. The D gene is left open where the match is weak. Clone size is stated in some rows and not others, as once, few, many or a class when expanded.

V gene: TRBV6-5
D gene: TRBD1
clone size: once
J gene: TRBJ2-7
CDR3 DNA: TGTGCCAGCAGTCGTGGACAGGGGACCGAGCAGTACTTC
CDR3 protein: CASSRGQGTEQYF

V gene: TRBV10-3
D gene: NA
clone size: NA
J gene: TRBJ2-3
CDR3 DNA: TGTGCCATCAGTGAGACCCAGCGGGGACAACTGAAAACAGATACGCAGTATTTT
CDR3 protein: CAISETQRGQLKTDTQYF

V gene: TRBV19
D gene: TRBD2
clone size: NA
J gene: TRBJ2-1
CDR3 DNA: TGTGCCAGTAGTATATCGCGGGAGATCGTTGAGCAGTTCTTC
CDR3 protein: CASSISREIVEQFF

V gene: TRBV5-4
D gene: NA
clone size: NA
J gene: TRBJ1-1
CDR3 DNA: TGTGCCAGCAGCTTCGTGAACACTGAAGCTTTCTTT
CDR3 protein: CASSFVNTEAFF

V gene: TRBV5-1
D gene: NA
clone size: once
J gene: TRBJ2-3
CDR3 DNA: TGCGCCAGCAGCCTGTCCCTGACCGGGGGCCGAGCAGATACGCAGTATTTT
CDR3 protein: CASSLSLTGGRADTQYF

V gene: TRBV5-1
D gene: NA
clone size: NA
J gene: TRBJ1-4
CDR3 DNA: TGCGCCAGCAGCTTGGATCGGGGGCGAGGAGAAAAACTGTTTTTT
CDR3 protein: CASSLDRGRGEKLFF

V gene: TRBV30
D gene: NA
clone size: NA
J gene: TRBJ2-5
CDR3 DNA: TGTGCCTGGAGTCAGGGGAGAGAGACCCAGTACTTC
CDR3 protein: CAWSQGRETQYF

V gene: TRBV4-2
D gene: TRBD2
clone size: NA
J gene: TRBJ2-5
CDR3 DNA: TGTGCCAGCAGCCAAGGGGCGGGGGAAGAGACCCAGTACTTC
CDR3 protein: CASSQGAGEETQYF

V gene: TRBV5-4
D gene: NA
clone size: NA
J gene: TRBJ1-1
CDR3 DNA: TGTGCCAGCAGCTTGAACTGGGACACTGAAGCTTTCTTT
CDR3 protein: CASSLNWDTEAFF

V gene: TRBV7-9
D gene: NA
clone size: few
J gene: TRBJ2-6
CDR3 DNA: TGTGCCAGCAGCTGGGGATCCACCTCTGGGGCCAACGTCCTGACTTTC
CDR3 protein: CASSWGSTSGANVLTF

V gene: TRBV4-1
D gene: TRBD2
clone size: NA
J gene: TRBJ2-5
CDR3 DNA: TGCGCCAGCAGCCAAGAATACGGACTAGCGGGAGCCGTGGAGACCCAGTACTTC
CDR3 protein: CASSQEYGLAGAVETQYF

V gene: TRBV15
D gene: NA
clone size: once
J gene: TRBJ1-2
CDR3 DNA: TGTGTCACCAGCAGAGATCGCTATGGCTACACCTTC
CDR3 protein: CVTSRDRYGYTF

V gene: TRBV5-1
D gene: TRBD1
clone size: NA
J gene: TRBJ2-5
CDR3 DNA: TGCGCCAGCAGCTTGGGCGGGACAGGGAGATCTATGGAGACCCAGTACTTC
CDR3 protein: CASSLGGTGRSMETQYF

V gene: TRBV5-6
D gene: NA
clone size: NA
J gene: TRBJ2-2
CDR3 DNA: TGTGCCAGCAGCTTGTGGACCGGGGAGCTGTTTTTT
CDR3 protein: CASSLWTGELFF

V gene: TRBV5-4
D gene: TRBD1
clone size: NA
J gene: TRBJ2-6
CDR3 DNA: TGTGCCAGCAGCCCCGGGACAGGGACAGGTGGGGCCAACGTCCTGACTTTC
CDR3 protein: CASSPGTGTGGANVLTF

V gene: TRBV5-5
D gene: TRBD2
clone size: NA
J gene: TRBJ2-1
CDR3 DNA: TGTGCCAGCACCCGGGGGGGGCGGGATGAGCAGTTCTTC
CDR3 protein: CASTRGGRDEQFF